This T cell receptor (beta chain) originates from a study of cytomegalovirus exposure and HLA in healthy donors. The overall study: Researchers previously reported finding roughly 120 million unique TCR beta sequences from roughly 170 million T cells. Study results and caveats: One cluster of highly shared sequence variants probably arose as a sequencing artifact. Association with HLA alleles at 0.05 false discovery rate was found for 15,000 to 20,000 TCR beta sequences in a later analysis. TRBV6-2, TRBV6-3 and other indistinguishable V segments were excluded.

Concerning this clone: Its matching antigen is unknown.

The CDR3 sequence is 14 residues long. With V trimmed by 7 bases and J by 2 bases, 6 bases remained unmatched. Germline V gene data show CDR1 as SQVTM and CDR2 as ANQGSEA. With 60 Vbeta and 13 Jbeta primers, the PCR was carried out. TCRdb's copy holds only in-frame clones and misses some; the assay was immunoSEQ multiplex PCR. The table shows 110,000 or so clones, with around 75% occurring only once. V and J are TRBV29-1 and TRBJ2-5, with TRBD1 identical over 11 bases. Sequencing was carried out using PBMCs. The TCR comes from a man aged 40-55 years in good health and CMV-seronegative. The CDR3 DNA sequence: TGCAGCGGGAAGGACAGGGGGCAGCAAGAGACCCAGTACTTC. It codes for CSGKDRGQQETQYF.